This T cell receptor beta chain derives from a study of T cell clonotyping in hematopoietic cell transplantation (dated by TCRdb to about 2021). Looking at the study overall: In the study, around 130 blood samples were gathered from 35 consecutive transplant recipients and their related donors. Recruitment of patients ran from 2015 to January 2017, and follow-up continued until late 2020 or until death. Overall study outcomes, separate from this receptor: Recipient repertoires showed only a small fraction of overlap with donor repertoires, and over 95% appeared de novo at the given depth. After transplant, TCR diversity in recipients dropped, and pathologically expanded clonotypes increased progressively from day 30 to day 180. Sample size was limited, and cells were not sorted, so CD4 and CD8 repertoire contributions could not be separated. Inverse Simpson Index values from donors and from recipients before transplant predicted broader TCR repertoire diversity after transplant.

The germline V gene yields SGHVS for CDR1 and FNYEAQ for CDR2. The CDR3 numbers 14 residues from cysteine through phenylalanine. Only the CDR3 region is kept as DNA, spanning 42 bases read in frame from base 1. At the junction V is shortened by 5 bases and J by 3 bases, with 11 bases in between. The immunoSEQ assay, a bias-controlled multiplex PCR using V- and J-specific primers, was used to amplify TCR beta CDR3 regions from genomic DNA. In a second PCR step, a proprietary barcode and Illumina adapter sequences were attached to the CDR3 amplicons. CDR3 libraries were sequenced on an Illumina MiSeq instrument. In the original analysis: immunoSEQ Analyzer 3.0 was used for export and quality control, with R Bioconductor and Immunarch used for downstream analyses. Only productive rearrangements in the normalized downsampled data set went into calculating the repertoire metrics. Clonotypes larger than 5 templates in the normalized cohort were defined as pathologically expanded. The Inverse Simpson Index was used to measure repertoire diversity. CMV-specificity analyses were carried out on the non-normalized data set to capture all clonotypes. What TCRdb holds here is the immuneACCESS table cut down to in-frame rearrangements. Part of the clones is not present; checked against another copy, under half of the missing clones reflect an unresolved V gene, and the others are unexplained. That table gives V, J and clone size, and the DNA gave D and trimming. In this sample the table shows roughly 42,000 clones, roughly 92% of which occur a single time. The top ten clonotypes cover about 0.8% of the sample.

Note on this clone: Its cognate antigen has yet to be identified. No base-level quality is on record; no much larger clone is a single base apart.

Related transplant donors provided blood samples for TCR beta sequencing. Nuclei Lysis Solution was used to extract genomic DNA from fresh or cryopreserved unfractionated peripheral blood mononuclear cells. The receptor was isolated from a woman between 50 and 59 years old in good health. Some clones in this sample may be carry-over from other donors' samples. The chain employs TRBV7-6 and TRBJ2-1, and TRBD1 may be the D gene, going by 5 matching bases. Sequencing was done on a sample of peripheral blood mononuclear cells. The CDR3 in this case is CASSLADSYNEQFF. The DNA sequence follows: TGTGCCAGCAGCCTCGCCGACAGCTACAATGAGCAGTTCTTC.